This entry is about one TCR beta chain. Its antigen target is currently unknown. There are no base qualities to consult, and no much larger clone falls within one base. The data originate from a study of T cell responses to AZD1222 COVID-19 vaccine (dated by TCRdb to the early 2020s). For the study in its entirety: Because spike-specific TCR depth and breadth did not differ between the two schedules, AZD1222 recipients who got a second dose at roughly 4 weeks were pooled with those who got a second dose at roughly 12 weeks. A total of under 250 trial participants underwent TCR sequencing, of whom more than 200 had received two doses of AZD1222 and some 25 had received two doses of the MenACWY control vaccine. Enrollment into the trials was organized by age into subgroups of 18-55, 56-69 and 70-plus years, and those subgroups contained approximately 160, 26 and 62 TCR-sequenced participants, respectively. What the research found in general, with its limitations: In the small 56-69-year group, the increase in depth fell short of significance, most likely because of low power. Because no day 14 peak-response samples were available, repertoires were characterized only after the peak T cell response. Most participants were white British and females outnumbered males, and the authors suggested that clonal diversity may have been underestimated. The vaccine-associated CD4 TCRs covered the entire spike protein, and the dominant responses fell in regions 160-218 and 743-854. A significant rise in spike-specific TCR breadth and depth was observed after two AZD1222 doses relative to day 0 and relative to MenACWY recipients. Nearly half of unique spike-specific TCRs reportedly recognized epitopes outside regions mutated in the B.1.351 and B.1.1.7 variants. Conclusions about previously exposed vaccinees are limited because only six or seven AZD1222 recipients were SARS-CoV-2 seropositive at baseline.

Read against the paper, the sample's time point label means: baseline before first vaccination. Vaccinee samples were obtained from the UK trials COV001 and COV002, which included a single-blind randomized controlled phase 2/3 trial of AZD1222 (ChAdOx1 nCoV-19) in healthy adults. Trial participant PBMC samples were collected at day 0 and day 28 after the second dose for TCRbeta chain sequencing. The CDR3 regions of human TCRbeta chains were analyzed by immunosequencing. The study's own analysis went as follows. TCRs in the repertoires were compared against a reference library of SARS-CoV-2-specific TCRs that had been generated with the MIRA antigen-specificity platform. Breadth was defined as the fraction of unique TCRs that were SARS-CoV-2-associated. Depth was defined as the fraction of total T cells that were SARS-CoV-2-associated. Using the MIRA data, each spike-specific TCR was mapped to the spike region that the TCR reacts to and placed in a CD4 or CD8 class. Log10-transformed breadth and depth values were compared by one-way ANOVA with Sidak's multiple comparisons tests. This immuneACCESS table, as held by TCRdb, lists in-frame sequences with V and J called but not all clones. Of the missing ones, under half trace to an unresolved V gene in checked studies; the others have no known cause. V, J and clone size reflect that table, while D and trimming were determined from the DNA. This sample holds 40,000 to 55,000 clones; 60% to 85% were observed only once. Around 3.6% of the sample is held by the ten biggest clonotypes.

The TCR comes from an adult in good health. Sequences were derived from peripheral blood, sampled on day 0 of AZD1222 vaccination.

The DNA sequence is as follows: TGTGCCAGCGAGGGGGGGCCGGATTCACCCCTCCACTTT. This translates into CASEGGPDSPLHF. Rearrangement joined TRBV18 to TRBJ1-6; 6 matching bases give a weak D call of TRBD1. Counted from cysteine to phenylalanine, this CDR3 has 13 amino acids. Just the 39-base CDR3 DNA is kept, in frame starting at base 1. Trimming removed 8 bases from V and 8 bases from J, leaving 13 bases between the germline ends. Looking up the germline V gene yields CDR1 KGHSH and CDR2 LQKENI.